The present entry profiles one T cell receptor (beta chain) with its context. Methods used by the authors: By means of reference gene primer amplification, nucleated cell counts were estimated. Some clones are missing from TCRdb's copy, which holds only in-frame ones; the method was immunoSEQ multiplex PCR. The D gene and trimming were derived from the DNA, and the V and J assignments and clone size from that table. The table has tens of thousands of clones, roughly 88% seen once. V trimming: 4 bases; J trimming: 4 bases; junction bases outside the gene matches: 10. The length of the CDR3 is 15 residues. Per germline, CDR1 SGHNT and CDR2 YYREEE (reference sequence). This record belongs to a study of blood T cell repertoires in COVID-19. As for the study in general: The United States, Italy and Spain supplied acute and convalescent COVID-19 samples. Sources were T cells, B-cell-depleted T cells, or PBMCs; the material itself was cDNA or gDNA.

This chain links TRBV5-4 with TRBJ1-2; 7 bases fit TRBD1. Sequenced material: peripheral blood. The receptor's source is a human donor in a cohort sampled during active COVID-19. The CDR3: CASSPRQGITYGYTF. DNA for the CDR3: TGTGCCAGCAGCCCTAGACAGGGTATTACCTATGGCTACACCTTC.